This T cell receptor beta chain stems from a study of cytomegalovirus exposure and HLA in healthy donors. Study details: HLA-typed donors were the source of about 85 million unique TCRs held in an early data release. Study outcomes and limitations: A missense variant in DCLRE1C was later tied to TCR beta V- and J-gene trimming. Later, TCR association rates were found to vary by HLA locus, highest for DRB1 and lowest for HLA-C.

The primer mix had 60 Vbeta and 13 Jbeta primers. Generated by immunoSEQ multiplex PCR, the TCRdb table keeps only in-frame clones and is missing some. The sample has about 140,000 clones, roughly four fifths seen once; the top ten hold around 1.5%. Trimming at V came to 5 bases and at J to 8 bases, leaving 2 bases not matched to a gene. The germline V gene encodes CDR1 MGHRA and CDR2 YSYEKL. The length of the CDR3 is 12 residues. For this clone: As yet, its antigen is unknown.

The sequence was obtained from a female donor in good health and CMV-seronegative. The rearrangement joins TRBV4-1 to TRBJ2-1; 8 nucleotides align to TRBD1. The sequenced material came from PBMCs. CDR3 sequence: CASSTRGHEQFF. CDR3 in DNA: TGCGCCAGCAGCACCAGGGGGCATGAGCAGTTCTTC.